The next 32 T cell receptor beta chains were all read from a single sample in a study of tumor-infiltrating lymphocytes in primary liver carcinoma. Bulk tissue was left unsorted, and RNA and DNA were co-extracted from about 20-30 mg of it. Production of TCR beta cDNA used around 500 ng total RNA together with a constant-region primer. Library construction for TCR beta comprised three nested multiplex PCR rounds performed with slightly modified ARM-PCR. A C-beta reverse primer was combined with TRBV1-TRBV30 forward primers in the first two PCR rounds, and each round had approximately 9 cycles. TCRdb processed the multiplex PCR reads anew with MiXCR; each CDR3 protein has one entry. The sample has more than 100,000 distinct CDR3 sequences; around 62% are singletons. The sequencing sample was made of liver tumor tissue from sampling region 1. Subset meaning: tumor region T1, superior pole. The receptors here all came from an older woman with primary liver carcinoma and hepatitis B virus infection.

Turning to this clonotype: A clone one base away is much larger, so this may be a read error. The chain joins TRBV6-5 to TRBJ1-4, with 8 bases matching TRBD1. The ends lost 7 bases at V and 10 bases at J; junction bases unmatched: 14. The CDR3 has 15 amino acids. Germline CDR1 reads MNHEY; CDR2 reads SVGAGI. The CDR3 bases are TGTGCCAGCACCGACAGACAGGGGATGTGGGGAAAACTGTTTTTT. It encodes CASTDRQGMWGKLFF.

In the case of this clonotype: An end of the junction does not agree with germline; a read error may underlie this. V usage is TRBV29-1 and J usage is TRBJ2-1; D may be TRBD2 (6 bases). The CDR3 is 13 residues long. Germline CDR1 reads SQVTM; CDR2 reads ANQGSEA. CDR3 DNA: TGCAGCGCCAGGAGGGCCAGTTACAATGGGCAGTTCTTC. It codes for CSARRASYNGQFF.

This clonotype was counted many times. The chain recombines TRBV14 with TRBJ2-4, with 9 bases matching TRBD1. Germline CDR1 SGHDN, CDR2 FVKESK. The CDR3 has 17 residues. Unmatched junction bases numbered 6, after V lost 0 bases and J lost 3 bases. CDR3 sequence reads: CASSQETGTGRKNIQYF. CDR3 DNA sequence: TGTGCCAGCAGCCAAGAGACGGGGACAGGGCGCAAAAACATTCAGTACTTC.

The chain recombines TRBV11-3 with TRBJ2-7, with 8 bases fitting TRBD2. This CDR3 is 15 amino acids long. The V gene's germline CDR1 is SGHNT and CDR2 YENEEA. The CDR3, as DNA: TGTATCAGCAGCTTAGGGGTAGCGGGAAGTTACGAGCAGTACTTC. This translates into CISSLGVAGSYEQYF.

This clonotype showed up many times. This chain joins TRBV5-6 and TRBJ1-1; the match to TRBD1 covers 7 bases. V shed 5 bases and J 0 bases; nucleotides not matched to a gene: 4. CDR1 is SGHDT and CDR2 is YYEEEE in the germline V gene. The CDR3 spans 14 residues. The CDR3 sequence: CASRATGMNTEAFF. The DNA of the CDR3 is TGTGCCAGCAGAGCGACAGGGATGAACACTGAAGCTTTCTTT.

The chain uses TRBV28 and TRBJ2-7; 8 positions agree with TRBD1. J was trimmed by 7 bases and V by 5 bases; bases with no gene match: 13. The germline CDR1 and CDR2 sequences are MDHEN and SYDVKM. This CDR3 contains 15 residues. The chain's CDR3 is CASSRGGQALREQYF. CDR3 bases: TGTGCCAGCAGTCGAGGGGGACAGGCTCTTCGGGAGCAGTACTTC.

Notes on this clonotype: This may be a read error: a much more frequent sequence differs by one nucleotide. The chain is built from TRBV12-3 or TRBV12-4 and TRBJ2-1, with 7 positions matching TRBD2. With 0 bases clipped from V and 8 bases from J, the junction kept 16 bases outside the gene matches. This CDR3 region has 18 residues. CDR3 DNA: TGTGCCAGCAGTTTAGCGTTCGGCGGGAGTCTTCTTCGCGATGAGCAGTTCTTC. Its translation is CASSLAFGGSLLRDEQFF.

In regard to this clonotype: Being one base from a much bigger clone, this may be a read error. V gene TRBV4-1 combines with J gene TRBJ1-4; D is possibly TRBD1 (6 bases). CDR1 and CDR2 from the germline V gene are MGHRA and YSYEKL. The CDR3 loop spans 15 amino acids. The CDR3 nucleotides are TGCGCCAACAGCCCCGACAGGATAAAGAATGAAAAACTGTTTTTT. It translates to CANSPDRIKNEKLFF.

This clonotype occurred many times. The chain is built from TRBV29-1 and TRBJ2-3, with D perhaps TRBD2 (6 bases). The germline gives CDR1 SQVTM, CDR2 ANQGSEA. V was trimmed by 1 base and J by 6 bases, leaving 14 bases between them. The CDR3 sequence is 14 residues long. CDR3 nucleotides: TGCAGCGTTGAAGGAGGAAGGGAGGCTGATACGCAGTATTTT. Its protein product is CSVEGGREADTQYF.

V gene TRBV28 combines with J gene TRBJ2-7; D ambiguous. The germline CDR1 and CDR2 sequences are MDHEN and SYDVKM. The CDR3 contains 12 residues. V was shortened by 6 bases and J by 2 bases, with 8 bases between the two germline ends. The CDR3 protein is CASSTVTYEQYF. The CDR3 DNA sequence: TGTGCCAGCAGCACAGTCACCTACGAGCAGTACTTC.

This clonotype has just one count. The CDR3 sequence is CASSLGGTGRNYGYTF. The CDR3 DNA is TGTGCCAGCAGTTTAGGAGGGACAGGGAGGAACTATGGCTACACCTTC. V is TRBV28 and J is TRBJ1-2; 9 bases map to TRBD1. CDR1 is MDHEN, CDR2 SYDVKM, per germline. The CDR3 has 16 amino acids. The V segment lost 2 bases and the J segment 2 bases; nucleotides outside the gene matches: 6.

With respect to this clonotype: A much larger clonotype is one base distant, so this may be a read error. The chain has TRBV29-1 and TRBJ1-2; 9 bases line up with TRBD1. CDR3 length: 12 amino acids. Germline assignment: CDR1 SQVTM and CDR2 ANQGSEA. The CDR3 sequence is CSVYTGGYDYTF. The CDR3 coding sequence is TGCAGCGTTTATACAGGGGGCTATGACTACACCTTC.

With respect to this clonotype: A read error may explain this, as a much larger clone is one base away. The chain employs TRBV28 and TRBJ2-5; D might be TRBD2 (6 bases). V was clipped by 5 bases and J by 1 base, with 14 bases between them. Germline CDR1 MDHEN, CDR2 SYDVKM. The CDR3 contains 15 residues. The CDR3 region is CASSGLGGAQETQYF. CDR3 DNA: TGTGCCAGCAGTGGCCTGGGAGGCGCCCAAGAGACCCAGTACTTC. Drawing the rest from reference TRBV28 and TRBJ2-5, the complete variable domain is DVKVTQSSRYLVKRTGEKVFLECVQDMDHENMFWYRQDPGLGLRLIYFSYDVKMKEKGDIPEGYSVSREKKERFSLILESASTNQTSMYLCASSGLGGAQETQYFGPGTRLLVL.

The table lists this clonotype with a count of one. At one of its ends the junction is not consistent with the germline gene, which may arise from a read error. This chain uses TRBV6-5 with TRBJ1-1; 7 nucleotides align to TRBD1. There are 14 residues in the CDR3. CDR1 is MNHEY and CDR2 is SVGAGI in the germline V gene. CDR3 nucleotides: TGTGTCAGCAGTTACTCCAGGGGGGACACTGAAGCTTTCTTT. It codes for CVSSYSRGDTEAFF.

In the case of this clonotype: A read error may explain this, as a much larger clone is one base away. The V call is TRBV6-5, the J call TRBJ2-5; 11 bases match TRBD2. Trimming cost V 6 bases and J 5 bases; bases outside gene matches: 11. From germline, CDR1 is MNHEY and CDR2 SVGAGI. The CDR3 runs to 16 residues. Here the CDR3 DNA reads TGTGCCAGCAGCTCCCTTAGCGGGAGGGCCCGTGAGACCCAGTACTTC. Translated, it gives CASSSLSGRARETQYF.

In the case of this clonotype: A much bigger clone sits one base away, suggesting this may be a read error. The chain recombines TRBV28 with TRBJ2-3, with a weak D call TRBD2 (5 bases). This CDR3 has 17 amino acids. Looked up from germline, CDR1 is MDHEN and CDR2 is SYDVKM. Here the CDR3 DNA reads TGTACCAGCAGTGGCGTAAGGAGGTCCTCGCAGAGTGGTACGCAGTATTTT. This encodes CTSSGVRRSSQSGTQYF.

This clonotype was detected many times. The chain recombines TRBV29-1 with TRBJ2-1; 7 positions match TRBD2. The CDR3 has 14 amino acids. V lost 7 bases to trimming and J lost 9 bases; unmatched junction nucleotides: 15. Germline assignment: CDR1 SQVTM and CDR2 ANQGSEA. The CDR3 region is CSATGGGRWSEQFF. The CDR3 coding sequence is TGCAGCGCAACGGGGGGAGGGAGGTGGAGTGAGCAGTTCTTC.

Concerning this clonotype: A much larger clone differs from this one at a single base, so this may be a read error. The chain carries TRBV12-3 or TRBV12-4 and TRBJ2-2; D may match TRBD1 or TRBD2 (6 bases each). CDR3 length: 15 amino acids. CDR3 nucleotide sequence: TGTGCCAGCAGTTTTCGGGGGCGAGGGACCGGGGAGCTGCTTTTT. Its translation: CASSFRGRGTGELLF.

The chain carries TRBV11-2 and TRBJ1-2; no clear D. The germline V gene has CDR1 SGHAT and CDR2 FQNNGV. The CDR3 runs 15 residues. V was cut by 4 bases and J by 2 bases, with 14 bases left in between. CDR3 protein: CASSSPAIENYGYTF. In DNA, the CDR3 is TGTGCCAGCAGCTCACCCGCGATCGAGAACTATGGCTACACCTTC.

With regard to this clonotype: The junction differs from germline at one of its ends, possibly a read error. The chain employs TRBV11-3 and TRBJ2-2; 10 nucleotides align to TRBD2. This CDR3 spans 15 amino acids. The germline CDR1 and CDR2 sequences are SGHNT and YENEEA. CDR3: CANSSLGLATGELFF. The CDR3, as DNA: TGTGCCAACAGCTCTCTGGGACTAGCGACTGGGGAGCTGTTTTTT.

As regards this clonotype: Germline is not matched at one junction end, which may reflect a read error. The rearrangement joins TRBV29-1 to TRBJ2-2; 8 nucleotides align to TRBD2. Germline loops: CDR1 SQVTM, CDR2 ANQGSEA. This CDR3 comprises 17 residues. CDR3 coding DNA: TGCAGCGTTGGGGCAGATGGTAGCGGGAAGAATCACGGGGAACTGTTTTTT. Translated: CSVGADGSGKNHGELFF.

With regard to this clonotype: A much larger clonotype is one base distant, so this may be a read error. The chain joins TRBV12-3 or TRBV12-4 to TRBJ2-7; 8 bases line up with TRBD2. The CDR3 loop spans 14 amino acids. V shed 5 bases, J shed 3 bases, and the junction held 6 bases outside the gene matches. The CDR3 DNA reads TGTGCCAGCAGTCAAGGGACTAGAGGCTACGAGCAGTACTTC. This encodes CASSQGTRGYEQYF.

Concerning this clonotype itself: The junction departs from the called germline gene at one end, perhaps through a read error. The CDR3 DNA reads as TGTGCCAGCAGTTTGGGGGAAGATACTCAGTATTTT. Encoded protein: CASSLGEDTQYF. The chain couples TRBV12-3 or TRBV12-4 to TRBJ2-3, with D perhaps matching TRBD1 or TRBD2 (5 bases each). The CDR3 totals 12 residues.

As concerns this clonotype: This may be a read error: a much more frequent sequence differs by one nucleotide. The rearrangement uses TRBV10-2 and TRBJ2-7; TRBD1 is a possible D gene (6 bases). CDR3 size: 12 residues. V was shortened by 8 bases and J by 7 bases, with 15 bases between the two germline ends. The germline V gene has CDR1 WSHSY and CDR2 SAAADI. The CDR3 protein is CASRYRATEQYF. CDR3 DNA: TGCGCCAGCCGGTACAGGGCTACAGAGCAGTACTTC.

Remarks on this clonotype: This clone may be a read error of a much larger clone one base away. J is TRBJ2-7 and V is TRBV10-3; TRBD2 agrees at 8 bases. Germline loops: CDR1 ENHRY, CDR2 SYGVKD. The CDR3 totals 16 residues. Germline trimming cut 1 base from V and 1 base from J; bases unmatched to any gene: 6. CDR3 in DNA: TGTGCCATCAGTGAGTTAACTAGCGGATCTTCCTACGAGCAGTACTTC. Translated, it gives CAISELTSGSSYEQYF.

Only a few counts were recorded for this clonotype. The V call is TRBV28, the J call TRBJ1-3; D is possibly TRBD1 (5 bases). CDR1 is MDHEN, CDR2 SYDVKM, per germline. This CDR3 is built from 13 residues. V gave up 3 bases and J gave up 7 bases, with 10 bases separating them. The chain's CDR3 is CASSFGRVNTIYF. The CDR3 DNA reads as TGTGCCAGCAGTTTCGGCAGGGTGAACACCATATATTTT. The full variable domain, its missing parts supplied by reference TRBV28 and TRBJ1-3, is DVKVTQSSRYLVKRTGEKVFLECVQDMDHENMFWYRQDPGLGLRLIYFSYDVKMKEKGDIPEGYSVSREKKERFSLILESASTNQTSMYLCASSFGRVNTIYFGEGSWLTVV.

As concerns this clonotype: The junction departs from germline at one end; a sequencing error may be responsible. The chain has TRBV4-2 and TRBJ1-4; the D gene is possibly TRBD1 (5 bases). Germline values: CDR1 LGHNA, CDR2 YNFKEQ. The CDR3 consists of 16 residues. The DNA for the CDR3 is TGTGCTAGCAGCCAAGAAAGGGACCGGTGCGGACAAAAACTGTTTTTT. Protein: CASSQERDRCGQKLFF.

V gene TRBV7-9 combines with J gene TRBJ2-1, with D perhaps matching TRBD1 or TRBD2 (5 bases each). V lost 5 bases and J 4 bases, leaving 15 bases between the germline ends. The CDR3 covers 15 residues. Germline CDR1 is SEHNR and CDR2 is FQNEAQ (reference sequence). The CDR3 here is CASSRGTEFYNEQFF. In nucleotides, the CDR3 is TGTGCCAGCAGCCGAGGGACGGAGTTTTACAATGAGCAGTTCTTC.

Of note for this clonotype: Its ends do not fully match the called genes, so a read error is possible. The V and J genes are TRBV29-1 and TRBJ1-6, with D unresolved. CDR3 length: 13 amino acids. Germline V CDR1 and CDR2: SQVTM, ANQGSEA. The CDR3 sequence is CSAGRGGNSPFHF. The DNA for the CDR3 is TGCAGCGCCGGACGTGGTGGGAATTCACCCTTCCACTTT.

Comment on this clonotype: Without the conserved terminal phenylalanine or tryptophan, this CDR3 likely stems from a read error. The limits of the CDR3 on the DNA are not certain, so only TCRdb's listed CDR3 is given. The chain links TRBV6-5 to TRBJ2-2; whether TRBD2, the table's D call, matches the DNA was not checked. The germline V gene encodes CDR1 MNHEY and CDR2 SVGAGI. The CDR3 numbers 15 amino acids, ends counted. The CDR3 sequence: CASCTIGTTTGELFS.

This clonotype appeared once. The chain employs TRBV5-4 and TRBJ2-7; TRBD2 is a possible D gene (5 bases). The CDR3 extends over 17 amino acids. Germline V gene data show CDR1 as SGHNT and CDR2 as YYREEE (reference sequence). V shed 0 bases and J shed 4 bases, with 20 bases lying between them. CDR3 region: CASSLVWDSAVGYEQYF. In DNA, the CDR3 is TGTGCCAGCAGCTTGGTTTGGGATTCAGCGGTGGGGTACGAGCAGTACTTC.

This clonotype was observed a single time. Possible read error: a much larger clone is one base away. V gene TRBV28 combines with J gene TRBJ2-7, with no clear D. Germline CDR1 and CDR2: MDHEN and SYDVKM. CDR3 length: 16 residues. Trimming shortened V by 3 bases and J by 5 bases, and 20 bases separated the two germline ends. CDR3 DNA sequence: TGTGCCAGCAGTTTGTTTACTGGGCGGTATATAGACGAGCAGTACTTC. This gives the protein CASSLFTGRYIDEQYF. The entire variable domain, with the rest obtained from reference TRBV28 and TRBJ2-7, is as follows: DVKVTQSSRYLVKRTGEKVFLECVQDMDHENMFWYRQDPGLGLRLIYFSYDVKMKEKGDIPEGYSVSREKKERFSLILESASTNQTSMYLCASSLFTGRYIDEQYFGPGTRLTVT.